The 5 T cell receptor beta chains below were found in one sample sequenced in a study of T cells in women clearing cervical HPV infection. The data were produced by immunoSEQ multiplex PCR, yet TCRdb's version contains in-frame clones alone and is incomplete. This sample's table has over 15,000 clones. The sample comprised blood buffy coat. These receptors were collected from a woman between 18 and 70 years old with a cervical HPV16 infection that either progressed to CIN3+ or cleared (not recorded which).

A word on this clone: The read is 3 residues too short to cover the CDR3 end, so that end is filled in from the germline J gene. This sequence joins TRBV9 and TRBJ2-6; a weak D match, TRBD2 (5 bases). V was cut by 3 bases and J by 1 base, with 8 bases left in between. In germline, CDR1 is SGDLS, CDR2 YYNGEE. There are 15 residues in the CDR3. The CDR3 sequence: CASSALASGANVLTF. The sequenced part of the CDR3 DNA is TGTGCCAGCAGCGCCCTAGCATCTGGGGCCAACGTC.

On this clone: Coverage ceases 3 residues before the CDR3 finishes, and the germline J gene fills in the end. The chain is built from TRBV19 and TRBJ1-2; TRBD1 might be the D (6 bases). CDR3 length: 15 residues. The germline gives CDR1 LNHDA, CDR2 SQIVND (reference sequence). V lost 6 bases to trimming and J lost 4 bases, with 18 bases between them. This chain's CDR3 is CASRIGTGSGYGYTF. CDR3 DNA (partial): TGTGCCAGTAGGATCGGAACAGGGTCGGGCTATGGC.

A word on this clone: The read terminates 3 residues ahead of where the CDR3 ends, so the germline J gene completes it. The V call is TRBV5-6, the J call TRBJ1-2; a weak D match, TRBD1 (6 bases). Looked up from germline, CDR1 is SGHDT and CDR2 is YYEEEE. V lost 0 bases and J lost 6, with 12 bases in between. This CDR3 contains 14 residues. CDR3 in amino acids: CASSLGAGVDGYTF. Incomplete CDR3 DNA: TGTGCCAGCAGCTTGGGGGCAGGGGTGGATGGC.

On this clone: The CDR3 goes on 3 residues after the read ends, and that part is filled in from the germline J gene. The chain has TRBV19 and TRBJ1-4, with D perhaps matching TRBD1 (6 bases). The length of the CDR3 is 15 residues. The V gene's germline CDR1 is LNHDA and CDR2 SQIVND (reference sequence). V was shortened by 3 bases and J by 4 bases, with 12 bases between the two germline ends. Incomplete CDR3 DNA: TGTGCCAGTAGTATCCAGACAGGAGGTAATGAAAAA. This sequence encodes CASSIQTGGNEK. The whole CDR3 protein is CASSIQTGGNEKLFF.

Note on this clone: The CDR3 end lies 3 residues beyond the end of the read and is filled in from the germline J gene. The V call is TRBV28, the J call TRBJ2-2; 10 bases are shared with TRBD2. V shed 6 bases and J 6 bases; nucleotides not matched to a gene: 10. From germline, CDR1 is MDHEN and CDR2 SYDVKM. The CDR3 is made up of 16 amino acids. The CDR3 protein is CASRISGGGASGELFF. CDR3 bases read: TGTGCCAGCAGGATAAGCGGGGGGGGCGCATCCGGGGAG.